The 9 T cell receptor beta chains below come from one sample, sequenced in a study of T-cell reconstitution after alpha-beta-depleted transplantation in children. TCRbeta library construction was performed incorporating unique molecular identifiers. TCRdb re-analysed the PCR reads in MiXCR, keeping a single row per CDR3 protein. The table includes around 960,000 distinct CDR3 sequences, about 29% detected once. The specimen comprised PBMCs, mostly from graft donor cells, sampled 360 days after TCRalphabeta/CD19-depleted stem cell transplant. These TCRs come from a boy in the first two years of life who had a stem cell transplant for SCID, so the T cells may come from the graft donor.

This clonotype has more than one count but fewer than ten. The rearrangement uses TRBV6-5 and TRBJ1-6; D is perhaps TRBD1 (6 bases). V lost 0 bases and J 9 bases, leaving 21 bases between the germline ends. CDR1 and CDR2 from the germline V gene are MNHEY and SVGAGI. The CDR3 covers 18 residues. CDR3 coding DNA: TGTGCCAGCAGTTACTCTAACTTCCTCGACAGGAGACCTTCACCCCTCCACTTT. Protein: CASSYSNFLDRRPSPLHF.

The chain uses TRBV3-1 and TRBJ2-7, with D possibly matching TRBD2 (6 bases). Germline V CDR1 and CDR2: LGHDT, YNNKEL (reference sequence). The CDR3 is 13 amino acids. V lost 4 bases and J lost 5, with 12 bases in between. The CDR3 nucleotides are TGTGCCAGCAGCCCGTTGGAGGGCCACGAGCAGTACTTC. This translates into CASSPLEGHEQYF.

V and J are TRBV18 and TRBJ1-1; D remains unclear. Trimming shortened V by 2 bases and J by 4 bases, and 14 bases separated the two germline ends. There are 15 residues in the CDR3. Germline CDR1 and CDR2: KGHSH and LQKENI. This CDR3 is CASSPRLRGGTEAFF. The CDR3 DNA is TGTGCCAGCTCACCAAGGTTACGAGGAGGCACTGAAGCTTTCTTT.

This clonotype has just one count. The chain couples TRBV5-1 to TRBJ2-3; a weak D match, TRBD1 (5 bases). There are 16 residues in the CDR3. The V gene's germline CDR1 is SGHRS and CDR2 YFSETQ. V was cut by 0 bases and J by 1 base, with 12 bases left in between. The CDR3 spells CASSLARVGGTDTQYF. The DNA of the CDR3 is TGCGCCAGCAGCTTGGCCAGGGTTGGGGGCACAGATACGCAGTATTTT.

The rearrangement links TRBV3-1 to TRBJ2-1; D gene ambiguous. CDR3 length: 16 amino acids. The V end was cut by 5 bases, the J end by 6 bases, with 20 bases between. The germline gives CDR1 LGHDT, CDR2 YNNKEL (reference sequence). As DNA, the CDR3 is TGTGCCAGCAGCAGAACCAATCCCGGACGGTCCAATGAGCAGTTCTTC. It is translated as CASSRTNPGRSNEQFF.

The V gene is TRBV2, the J gene TRBJ2-7; D is uncertain. CDR3 length equals 15 residues. Germline loops: CDR1 SNHLY, CDR2 FYNNEI. With 2 bases removed from V and 2 bases from J, the gap between germline ends came to 13 bases. The CDR3 spells CASSETPSGTYEQYF. Written as DNA, the CDR3 is TGTGCCAGCAGTGAAACCCCTAGTGGGACCTACGAGCAGTACTTC.

The sample holds a few counts of this clonotype. The rearrangement links TRBV29-1 to TRBJ2-2; 8 nucleotides agree with TRBD1. Per germline, CDR1 SQVTM and CDR2 ANQGSEA. V gave up 1 base and J gave up 4 bases; unmatched junction bases: 11. This CDR3 has 17 residues. The CDR3 DNA reads TGCAGCGTTGAAGGCCTTGGACAGGGAGGTCGCACCGGGGAGCTGTTTTTT. Encoded protein: CSVEGLGQGGRTGELFF.

The chain has TRBV20-1 and TRBJ2-1; D is unclear. Germline CDR1 DFQATT, CDR2 SNEGSKA (reference sequence). V was pared by 1 base and J by 2 bases, with 9 bases between. This CDR3 is built from 14 residues. CDR3: CSARGQGPYNEQFF. CDR3 nucleotide sequence: TGCAGTGCTAGAGGGCAAGGCCCCTACAATGAGCAGTTCTTC.

The rearrangement uses TRBV7-2 and TRBJ1-2, with 9 bases identical to TRBD1. The CDR3 runs 13 residues. The J segment lost 7 bases and the V segment lost 6 bases, leaving 6 bases of the junction unmatched. From germline, CDR1 is SGHTA and CDR2 FQGNSA. The CDR3 here is CASRPGQGTGYTF. CDR3 sequence (DNA): TGTGCCAGCAGACCCGGACAGGGGACTGGCTACACCTTC.